The 32 T cell receptor beta chains presented below share a single source sample, sequenced in a study of T-cell memory formation after mild COVID-19. MiXCR, applied by TCRdb to the 5' RACE reads, yields one record per CDR3 protein. The sample lists 150,000 to 200,000 distinct CDR3 sequences; approximately 14% were seen once. The sequencing input was PBMCs or a T cell subset sorted from them (not recorded which). The source is an adult woman who had mild COVID-19 (a few samples of this study predate the infection). Cell type and time point are not known.

V gene TRBV6-6 combines with J gene TRBJ2-4; D gene ambiguous. The V and J ends lost 5 bases and 0 bases respectively, with 8 bases between them. The CDR3 runs to 14 residues. Germline V CDR1 and CDR2: MNHNY, SVGAGI (reference sequence). DNA of the CDR3: TGTGCCAGCAGTGTGGAGCTAGCCAAAAACATTCAGTACTTC. Translating it yields CASSVELAKNIQYF.

The table lists this clonotype with a few counts. The chain links TRBV27 to TRBJ2-7; no firm D call. The germline V gene encodes CDR1 MNHEY and CDR2 SMNVEV (reference sequence). The length of the CDR3 is 12 residues. Trimming took off 3 bases at V and 4 bases at J, with 7 bases between the two ends. This CDR3 is CASSFKGYEQYF. The CDR3 DNA is TGTGCCAGCAGTTTCAAAGGGTACGAGCAGTACTTC.

V usage is TRBV20-1 and J usage is TRBJ2-3; 7 bases line up with TRBD2. Germline assignment: CDR1 DFQATT and CDR2 SNEGSKA (reference sequence). V dropped 2 bases and J dropped 4; count of bases not matched to a gene: 6. The CDR3 is 14 residues long. This chain's CDR3 is CSARTPGGSDTQYF. The CDR3 DNA is TGCAGTGCTAGAACACCGGGAGGTTCAGATACGCAGTATTTT.

The table lists this clonotype with a few counts. The rearrangement joins TRBV5-1 to TRBJ1-1, with TRBD1 matching over 9 bases. The CDR3 loop spans 16 amino acids. The V segment lost 4 bases and the J segment 3 bases; nucleotides outside the gene matches: 10. CDR1 and CDR2 (germline): SGHRS, YFSETQ. CDR3 in DNA: TGCGCCAGCAGCCTCCGGGACAGGGTGTCATACACTGAAGCTTTCTTT. Its protein is CASSLRDRVSYTEAFF.

The genes are TRBV9 and TRBJ1-1; possibly TRBD1 for D (6 bases). The CDR3 runs 15 residues. CDR1 and CDR2 from the germline V gene are SGDLS and YYNGEE. Trimming took off 4 bases at V and 4 bases at J, with 17 bases between the two ends. In DNA form, the CDR3 reads TGTGCCAGCAGCACCCAGGGAAAGGGGGTCACTGAAGCTTTCTTT. Translation: CASSTQGKGVTEAFF.

This clonotype was observed a handful of times. This chain uses TRBV7-9 with TRBJ2-5, with D possibly being TRBD1 (6 bases). This CDR3 is 13 amino acids long. Per the germline V gene, CDR1 is SEHNR and CDR2 is FQNEAQ (reference sequence). Trimming cost V 6 bases and J 4 bases, with 12 bases left between them. CDR3 bases: TGTGCCAGCAGACCCGGGACATCAGAGACCCAGTACTTC. Protein product: CASRPGTSETQYF.

This clonotype showed up just a few times. The rearrangement uses TRBV30 and TRBJ2-7, with a possible D match to TRBD1 (5 bases). The CDR3 runs 16 residues. The germline V gene encodes CDR1 GTSNPN and CDR2 SVGIG (reference sequence). The germline V and J ends were trimmed by 2 bases and 5 bases, with 22 bases remaining between them. The CDR3 DNA sequence: TGTGCCTGGAGTCCCCATGTTTCAGGGCCTCGGAACGAGCAGTACTTC. It specifies CAWSPHVSGPRNEQYF.

This clonotype was detected only a few times. This chain uses TRBV5-1 with TRBJ2-7, with 8 bases matching TRBD1. The germline V gene has CDR1 SGHRS and CDR2 YFSETQ. The J segment lost 5 bases and the V segment lost 5 bases, leaving 6 bases of the junction unmatched. CDR3 length: 13 residues. CDR3 bases: TGCGCCAGCAGTACAGGGGGATCAAACGAGCAGTACTTC. Protein sequence: CASSTGGSNEQYF.

The chain links TRBV2 to TRBJ2-2, with D unresolved. Deletions cut 11 bases from V and 1 base from J, with 8 bases between. The CDR3 loop spans 12 amino acids. CDR1 SNHLY and CDR2 FYNNEI come from the germline V gene. This CDR3 is CALQLNTGELFF. CDR3 nucleotide sequence: TGTGCCCTTCAATTGAACACCGGGGAGCTGTTTTTT.

This clonotype occurred a few times. The CDR3 region has the DNA TGCGCCAGCAGCTACGGACAGGCGGGGGACGAGCAGTACTTC. As protein: CASSYGQAGDEQYF. The chain carries TRBV5-1 and TRBJ2-7, with D perhaps matching TRBD1 or TRBD2 (7 bases each). Trimming took off 3 bases at V and 5 bases at J, with 15 bases between the two ends. CDR1 SGHRS and CDR2 YFSETQ come from the germline V gene. The CDR3 runs 14 residues.

The J gene is TRBJ2-1, the V gene TRBV2, with D perhaps being TRBD1 or TRBD2 (5 bases each). The germline gives CDR1 SNHLY, CDR2 FYNNEI. The germline V and J ends were trimmed by 4 bases and 3 bases, with 16 bases remaining between them. The CDR3 extends over 16 amino acids. Here the CDR3 reads CASSVRVGTDYNEQFF. The CDR3 DNA reads as TGTGCCAGCAGTGTTAGGGTGGGGACCGACTACAATGAGCAGTTCTTC.

This chain connects TRBV7-3 to TRBJ2-2, with no clear D. V was shortened by 1 base and J by 8 bases, with 17 bases between the two germline ends. This CDR3 is built from 16 residues. Looked up from germline, CDR1 is SGHTA and CDR2 is FQGTGA. CDR3 sequence: CASSLKPAPPVGELFF. CDR3 DNA: TGTGCCAGCAGCTTAAAGCCGGCCCCACCCGTAGGGGAGCTGTTTTTT. Drawing the rest from reference TRBV7-3 and TRBJ2-2, the complete variable domain is GAGVSQTPSNKVTEKGKYVELRCDPISGHTALYWYRQSLGQGPEFLIYFQGTGAADDSGLPNDRFFAVRPEGSVSTLKIQRTERGDSAVYLCASSLKPAPPVGELFFGEGSRLTVL.

In this sample, this clonotype turned up many times. The chain combines TRBV7-2 with TRBJ2-1, with 13 positions matching TRBD2. The junction had 7 bases not matched to a gene; V was cut back by 0 bases and J by 8 bases. Germline values: CDR1 SGHTA, CDR2 FQGNSA. CDR3 length: 17 residues. The CDR3 bases are TGTGCCAGCAGCTTAGCGCGCTGGACTAGCGGGAGCGATGAGCAGTTCTTC. As protein: CASSLARWTSGSDEQFF.

The rearrangement joins TRBV5-6 to TRBJ2-7; D is tentatively TRBD1 or TRBD2 (5 bases each). This CDR3 is built from 15 residues. Trimming cost V 4 bases and J 2 bases, with 16 bases left between them. Germline V gene data show CDR1 as SGHDT and CDR2 as YYEEEE. Here the CDR3 DNA reads TGTGCCAGCAGCCGGATGGGACCGATTGCCTACGAGCAGTACTTC. Amino acids: CASSRMGPIAYEQYF.

The V and J genes are TRBV6-6 and TRBJ2-5, with a tentative D call TRBD2 (6 bases). Germline CDR1 reads MNHNY; CDR2 reads SVGAGI (reference sequence). The CDR3 is 15 residues long. Trimming removed 0 bases at V and 9 bases at J, with 17 bases between. CDR3 nucleotides: TGTGCCAGCAGTTACTCGATTGGAGGGGTGAGGGCCCAGTACTTC. It encodes CASSYSIGGVRAQYF.

This clonotype was seen a handful of times. The gene calls are TRBV24-1 and TRBJ2-2, with a weak D call TRBD2 (5 bases). The germline gives CDR1 KGHDR, CDR2 SFDVKD. CDR3 length: 17 amino acids. The germline V and J ends were trimmed by 4 bases and 0 bases, with 14 bases remaining between them. The CDR3 bases are TGTGCCACCAGTGAGCCAGCGACGGGGTCGAACACCGGGGAGCTGTTTTTT. This sequence encodes CATSEPATGSNTGELFF.

The rearrangement joins TRBV7-2 to TRBJ2-7, with 7 bases lining up with TRBD2. Germline-derived CDR1 and CDR2 are SGHTA and FQGNSA. V lost 5 bases, J lost 2 bases, and 6 bases stayed unmatched. The CDR3 length is 14 residues. The chain's CDR3 is CASSLGLFAYEQYF. The CDR3 DNA follows: TGTGCCAGCAGCCTGGGACTATTTGCCTACGAGCAGTACTTC.

The chain has TRBV27 and TRBJ1-2; D is ambiguous. CDR1 and CDR2 from the germline V gene are MNHEY and SMNVEV (reference sequence). The V and J ends lost 4 bases and 4 bases respectively, with 16 bases between them. The CDR3 totals 15 residues. The CDR3 DNA reads as TGTGCCAGCAGTTCCCCCTTAGCCGGACGCTATGGCTACACCTTC. Protein: CASSSPLAGRYGYTF.

The chain recombines TRBV3-1 with TRBJ2-5, with a weak D call TRBD2 (6 bases). The germline V and J ends were trimmed by 6 bases and 4 bases, with 12 bases remaining between them. CDR1 is LGHDT and CDR2 is YNNKEL in the germline V gene (reference sequence). CDR3 length: 13 amino acids. As DNA, the CDR3 is TGTGCCAGCAGACCCGACGGGGGAGAGACCCAGTACTTC. Translating gives CASRPDGGETQYF.

This clonotype was counted only a few times. The chain couples TRBV5-6 to TRBJ2-1; 8 nucleotides align to TRBD1. CDR3 size: 14 residues. The germline gives CDR1 SGHDT, CDR2 YYEEEE. V dropped 0 bases and J dropped 8; count of bases not matched to a gene: 4. The CDR3 coding sequence is TGTGCCAGCAGCTTGGCACAGGGGGAGTATGAGCAGTTCTTC. Protein sequence: CASSLAQGEYEQFF.

This clonotype has just a few counts. The rearrangement uses TRBV29-1 and TRBJ2-2, with 8 bases aligning to TRBD1. V dropped 7 bases and J dropped 3; count of bases not matched to a gene: 4. Germline V CDR1 and CDR2: SQVTM, ANQGSEA. The CDR3 runs 13 residues. The CDR3 sequence: CSAGQGYTGELFF. CDR3 bases: TGCAGCGCCGGACAGGGCTACACCGGGGAGCTGTTTTTT.

The chain carries TRBV5-1 and TRBJ2-5; D remains unclear. The V gene's germline CDR1 is SGHRS and CDR2 YFSETQ. The CDR3 extends over 14 amino acids. V was shortened by 0 bases and J by 2 bases, with 8 bases between the two germline ends. CDR3 DNA sequence: TGCGCCAGCAGCTTGGATACAGATCAAGAGACCCAGTACTTC. It yields the protein CASSLDTDQETQYF.

The rearrangement links TRBV6-2 or TRBV6-3 to TRBJ1-2; D is ambiguous. V was trimmed by 0 bases and J by 8 bases, leaving 7 bases between them. In germline, CDR1 is MNHEY, CDR2 SVGEGT. The CDR3 runs 12 residues. The CDR3 coding sequence is TGTGCCAGCAGTTACTCGGTTCGCGGCTACACCTTC. As protein: CASSYSVRGYTF.

This clonotype occurred a few times. The chain joins TRBV9 to TRBJ2-2; D uncertain. The V and J ends lost 0 bases and 5 bases respectively, with 8 bases between them. Germline CDR1 and CDR2: SGDLS and YYNGEE. The CDR3 has 14 amino acids. The CDR3 DNA sequence: TGTGCCAGCAGCGTAGCTCCGGTTACCGGGGAGCTGTTTTTT. Its protein product is CASSVAPVTGELFF.

The chain uses TRBV4-1 and TRBJ2-2; 8 positions agree with TRBD1. Germline values: CDR1 MGHRA, CDR2 YSYEKL. The trim removed 1 base at V and 1 base at J, leaving 5 bases unmatched. The CDR3 covers 17 residues. CDR3 DNA sequence: TGCGCCAGCAGCCAAGGAACCGGGACAGGGAACACCGGGGAGCTGTTTTTT. Its translation: CASSQGTGTGNTGELFF.

This clonotype showed up just a few times. The rearrangement uses TRBV5-1 and TRBJ1-1; D is perhaps TRBD1 (5 bases). Germline V lookup: CDR1 SGHRS, CDR2 YFSETQ. The V end lost 6 bases, the J end lost 2 bases, and 14 bases lay between the germline ends. The CDR3 contains 14 residues. For the CDR3, the DNA is TGCGCCAGCACGACAGCAGGGAGCAACACTGAAGCTTTCTTT. Protein: CASTTAGSNTEAFF.

This clonotype was observed at least ten times. This chain uses TRBV5-6 with TRBJ2-1, with 7 bases aligning to TRBD2. The V and J ends lost 4 bases and 3 bases, in that order; junction bases with no gene match: 7. Germline CDR1 SGHDT, CDR2 YYEEEE. The CDR3 has 15 amino acids. CDR3 bases: TGTGCCAGCAGCCTATTGGCTAGCGGCTACAATGAGCAGTTCTTC. Residues: CASSLLASGYNEQFF.

The J gene is TRBJ2-6, the V gene TRBV24-1; D is unclear. The germline V gene encodes CDR1 KGHDR and CDR2 SFDVKD. Trimming removed 10 bases from V and 4 bases from J, with 10 bases in between. This CDR3 spans 13 amino acids. CDR3 loop: CATCQTGANVLTF. In DNA, the CDR3 is TGTGCCACTTGCCAAACCGGGGCCAACGTCCTGACTTTC.

The CDR3 DNA sequence: TGTGCCATCAGTGACGGATATAATTCACCCCTCCACTTT. Translation: CAISDGYNSPLHF. The chain is built from TRBV10-3 and TRBJ1-6; D uncertain. Germline V CDR1 and CDR2: ENHRY, SYGVKD. The V end was cut by 3 bases, the J end by 4 bases, with 4 bases between. The CDR3 length is 13 residues.

This clonotype was seen repeatedly, ten times or more. This chain uses TRBV20-1 with TRBJ2-7, with 8 nucleotides matching TRBD1. Germline CDR1 DFQATT, CDR2 SNEGSKA (reference sequence). CDR3 size: 14 residues. V gave up 0 bases and J gave up 3 bases; unmatched junction bases: 4. The CDR3 here is CSARDSGTGYEQYF. CDR3 coding DNA: TGCAGTGCTAGAGATTCCGGGACAGGCTACGAGCAGTACTTC.

The rearrangement joins TRBV5-1 to TRBJ1-2, with 7 positions matching TRBD1. Looked up from germline, CDR1 is SGHRS and CDR2 is YFSETQ. CDR3 length equals 17 residues. Trimming at V came to 0 bases and at J to 7 bases, leaving 15 bases not matched to a gene. The CDR3 sequence is CASSLERFVRGNLGYTF. DNA of the CDR3: TGCGCCAGCAGCTTGGAACGTTTCGTCAGGGGGAACCTTGGCTACACCTTC.

This clonotype showed up many times. The chain links TRBV11-3 to TRBJ2-1; 11 bases are shared with TRBD2. Trimming at V came to 0 bases and at J to 7 bases, leaving 5 bases not matched to a gene. Germline CDR1 SGHNT, CDR2 YENEEA. The CDR3 is 16 amino acids. This CDR3 reads CASSLDQLAGVNEQFF. The DNA of the CDR3 is TGTGCCAGCAGCTTAGATCAACTAGCGGGAGTGAATGAGCAGTTCTTC.